The rows below give T cell receptor beta chains drawn from one sample of a study of CD8 T cells in Susac syndrome. TCRdb independently ran MiXCR on the immunoSEQ multiplex PCR reads; one entry per CDR3 protein. The table lists 50,000 to 55,000 distinct CDR3 sequences, 95% of them singletons. Sequencing used CD8+ T cells from PBMCs. The origin of the receptors is a human donor with Susac syndrome. Each CDR3 is given without its conserved first and last residue. Fields, in order: V gene, J gene, CDR3 protein.

v_gene: TRBV20-1
j_gene: TRBJ1-2
CDR3aa: SARDGSDLGYT

v_gene: TRBV2
j_gene: TRBJ2-1
CDR3aa: ASIPEGALPYNEQF

v_gene: TRBV9
j_gene: TRBJ2-5
CDR3aa: ASSVAQKETQY

v_gene: TRBV5-4
j_gene: TRBJ2-2
CDR3aa: ASSPRSGSNTGELF

v_gene: TRBV7-9
j_gene: TRBJ2-5
CDR3aa: ASSLVVETQY

v_gene: TRBV29-1
j_gene: TRBJ2-1
CDR3aa: SVRGGIYNEQF

v_gene: TRBV12-3/TRBV12-4
j_gene: TRBJ2-5
CDR3aa: ASRPPGYQETQY

v_gene: TRBV5-6
j_gene: TRBJ2-2
CDR3aa: ASSLGTGDYGGELF

v_gene: TRBV12-3/TRBV12-4
j_gene: TRBJ2-3
CDR3aa: ASSTGTGITDTQY

v_gene: TRBV4-3
j_gene: TRBJ2-7
CDR3aa: ASSQVQGYEQY

v_gene: TRBV7-9
j_gene: TRBJ2-1
CDR3aa: ASSPRTGTSVLSYNEQF

v_gene: TRBV7-6
j_gene: TRBJ1-1
CDR3aa: ASSLTAGKMNTEAF

v_gene: TRBV29-1
j_gene: TRBJ1-1
CDR3aa: SVSGFGMNTEAF

v_gene: TRBV9
j_gene: TRBJ2-2
CDR3aa: ASSQGAGELF

v_gene: TRBV9
j_gene: TRBJ2-2
CDR3aa: ASSVGGGNTGELF

v_gene: TRBV4-1
j_gene: TRBJ2-3
CDR3aa: ASSHSTGPTTDTQY

v_gene: TRBV30
j_gene: TRBJ1-5
CDR3aa: AWSRGNQPQH

v_gene: TRBV2
j_gene: TRBJ2-5
CDR3aa: ASRGDSRETQY

v_gene: TRBV12-3/TRBV12-4
j_gene: TRBJ1-1
CDR3aa: ASSLVTRDRYPTEAF

v_gene: TRBV7-6
j_gene: TRBJ2-5
CDR3aa: ASSLWGEETQY

v_gene: TRBV20-1
j_gene: TRBJ2-3
CDR3aa: SATSLGGRTDTQY

v_gene: TRBV7-9
j_gene: TRBJ2-7
CDR3aa: ASSLGRGVGFYEQY

v_gene: TRBV15
j_gene: TRBJ2-3
CDR3aa: ATSRDPRFLESGGDTQY

v_gene: TRBV5-4
j_gene: TRBJ1-5
CDR3aa: ASSMTGDNQPQH

v_gene: TRBV12-3/TRBV12-4
j_gene: TRBJ2-3
CDR3aa: ASSPQTSGGDTQY

v_gene: TRBV7-9
j_gene: TRBJ2-5
CDR3aa: ASSPDRAQETQY

v_gene: TRBV15
j_gene: TRBJ2-7
CDR3aa: ATGPGTHEQY

v_gene: TRBV5-6
j_gene: TRBJ2-5
CDR3aa: ASSPRDRGRYQETQY

v_gene: TRBV7-6
j_gene: TRBJ1-2
CDR3aa: ASSPRPSRGYGYT

v_gene: TRBV20-1
j_gene: TRBJ2-6
CDR3aa: SARDRSSSGANVLT

v_gene: TRBV7-8
j_gene: TRBJ2-3
CDR3aa: ASSRHEASGDYTQY

v_gene: TRBV7-9
j_gene: TRBJ1-2
CDR3aa: ASSQNRDRAYYGYT

v_gene: TRBV12-3/TRBV12-4
j_gene: TRBJ2-2
CDR3aa: ASSAESAGELF

v_gene: TRBV7-9
j_gene: TRBJ1-1
CDR3aa: ASSSRAGTGPNIEAF

v_gene: TRBV30
j_gene: TRBJ2-2
CDR3aa: AWSVANTGELF

v_gene: TRBV7-8
j_gene: TRBJ2-5
CDR3aa: ASSFLAGGLEETQY

v_gene: TRBV3-1
j_gene: TRBJ1-4
CDR3aa: ASTPGALNEKLF

v_gene: TRBV23-1
j_gene: TRBJ2-6
CDR3aa: ASSPQGNSGANVLT

v_gene: TRBV29-1
j_gene: TRBJ1-2
CDR3aa: SDHRGEGGYT

v_gene: TRBV3-1
j_gene: TRBJ1-2
CDR3aa: ASSQRTLDGYT

v_gene: TRBV12-3/TRBV12-4
j_gene: TRBJ1-1
CDR3aa: ASSFSAWDEAF

v_gene: TRBV28
j_gene: TRBJ1-5
CDR3aa: ASSLPLTGGNQPQH

v_gene: TRBV15
j_gene: TRBJ1-5
CDR3aa: ATSPDRGGQPQH

v_gene: TRBV11-2
j_gene: TRBJ2-7
CDR3aa: ASSLGAGSNEQY

v_gene: TRBV20-1
j_gene: TRBJ1-1
CDR3aa: SARAGGGTEAF

v_gene: TRBV12-3/TRBV12-4
j_gene: TRBJ1-2
CDR3aa: ASSSGTGNGYT

v_gene: TRBV7-9
j_gene: TRBJ1-1
CDR3aa: ASSLLSEAF

v_gene: TRBV9
j_gene: TRBJ2-2
CDR3aa: ASSVDLSGELF

v_gene: TRBV3-1
j_gene: TRBJ1-2
CDR3aa: ASRDIHYGYT

v_gene: TRBV18
j_gene: TRBJ1-4
CDR3aa: ASSPLRVLNEKLF

v_gene: TRBV6-2/TRBV6-3
j_gene: TRBJ1-1
CDR3aa: ASSAGLEAF

v_gene: TRBV12-3/TRBV12-4
j_gene: TRBJ2-5
CDR3aa: ASGEQGRETQY

v_gene: TRBV20-1
j_gene: TRBJ2-2
CDR3aa: SARDPRGELF